The 6 T cell receptor beta chains below all came from one sample that was sequenced in a study of cytomegalovirus exposure and HLA in healthy donors. With 60 Vbeta and 13 Jbeta primers, the PCR was carried out. TCRdb keeps only in-frame clones here, not all; method: immunoSEQ multiplex PCR. The sample has 150,000 to 200,000 clones; about 77% are singletons. The sample taken for sequencing was PBMCs. All receptors come from a man between 18 and 29 years old in good health and CMV-seropositive.

This chain uses TRBV27 with TRBJ1-4, with D possibly being TRBD1 (5 bases). The V end was cut by 3 bases, the J end by 3 bases, with 14 bases between. Germline V gene data show CDR1 as MNHEY and CDR2 as SMNVEV (reference sequence). CDR3 length: 16 residues. For the CDR3, the DNA is TGTGCCAGCAGTTTCGCAGGGCGGGGGGCTAATGAAAAACTGTTTTTT. Encoded protein: CASSFAGRGANEKLFF. The variable domain in full, with the rest retrieved from reference TRBV27 and TRBJ1-4, is EAQVTQNPRYLITVTGKKLTVTCSQNMNHEYMSWYRQDPGLGLRQIYYSMNVEVTDKGDVPEGYKVSRKEKRNFPLILESPSPNQTSLYFCASSFAGRGANEKLFFGSGTQLSVL.

This clone was found a few times. Other DNA sequences of this sample code for an identical CDR3. The chain links TRBV6-5 to TRBJ1-4, with D unresolved. The CDR3 is 15 amino acids. V lost 0 bases and J 2 bases, leaving 7 bases between the germline ends. Looked up from germline, CDR1 is MNHEY and CDR2 is SVGAGI. The CDR3 region is CASSYSGGTNEKLFF. Written as DNA, the CDR3 is TGTGCCAGCAGTTACTCGGGCGGGACTAATGAAAAACTGTTTTTT.

This sequence joins TRBV7-6 and TRBJ2-5; D is ambiguous. The CDR3 loop spans 12 amino acids. Germline V lookup: CDR1 SGHVS, CDR2 FNYEAQ. Trimming left V 4 bases short and J 4 bases short, with 7 bases between. This CDR3 reads CASSSMSETQYF. The CDR3 DNA reads TGTGCCAGCAGCTCCATGTCAGAGACCCAGTACTTC.

The chain uses TRBV5-6 and TRBJ1-1, with D tentatively TRBD1 (5 bases). Germline V gene lookup returns CDR1 SGHDT and CDR2 YYEEEE. The CDR3 is 14 amino acids. V lost 0 bases, J lost 6 bases, and 12 bases lay in between. The CDR3 region has the DNA TGTGCCAGCAGCTTGGGGTTCGGGGGAGCTGAAGCTTTCTTT. It is translated as CASSLGFGGAEAFF.

The V gene is TRBV18, the J gene TRBJ2-3; 9 nucleotides align to TRBD1. The V gene end was trimmed by 6 bases and the J gene end by 3 bases; junction bases not matched to a gene: 10. There are 16 residues in the CDR3. Germline-derived CDR1 and CDR2 are KGHSH and LQKENI. As DNA, the CDR3 is TGTGCCAGCTCGAATCCCGGGACAGGGAAAACAGATACGCAGTATTTT. It yields the protein CASSNPGTGKTDTQYF.

The chain carries TRBV30 and TRBJ1-5; D gene uncertain. Germline V CDR1 and CDR2: GTSNPN, SVGIG (reference sequence). The CDR3 runs to 15 residues. Trimming shortened V by 0 bases and J by 0 bases, and 9 bases separated the two germline ends. This CDR3 reads CAWSVGVSSNQPQHF. CDR3 in DNA: TGTGCCTGGAGTGTAGGAGTCAGTAGCAATCAGCCCCAGCATTTT.